The clone carrying this T cell receptor (beta chain) came up many times. Antigen specificity is unknown. The record originates from a study of Graves' ophthalmopathy and Graves' hyperthyroidism. Study-wide points: Blood also held most thyroid clonotypes expanded above 0.001 frequency.

Amplification of the TCR beta CDR3 regions used RNA transcripts (as template). The first round was an RT-PCR with HTBI primers, and the second round was a multiplex PCR. TCRdb re-called the multiplex PCR reads with MiXCR, one entry per CDR3 protein. The table has hundreds of thousands of distinct CDR3 sequences, 22% seen once. Establishment of the diagnosis relied upon clinical symptoms, serum thyroxine, TRAb, thyroid ultrasound and orbital computed tomography. J was trimmed by 4 bases and V by 6 bases; bases with no gene match: 4. This CDR3 has 13 residues. The TCR sequence derives from a woman younger than 35 with stable Graves' hyperthyroidism. Some clones in this sample may be carry-over from other donors' samples. The sample comprised peripheral blood. V gene TRBV12-3 or TRBV12-4 combines with J gene TRBJ2-7; 9 nucleotides agree with TRBD2. This CDR3 is CASRIAGVYEQYF. CDR3 bases: TGTGCCAGCAGGATAGCGGGAGTATACGAGCAGTACTTC.